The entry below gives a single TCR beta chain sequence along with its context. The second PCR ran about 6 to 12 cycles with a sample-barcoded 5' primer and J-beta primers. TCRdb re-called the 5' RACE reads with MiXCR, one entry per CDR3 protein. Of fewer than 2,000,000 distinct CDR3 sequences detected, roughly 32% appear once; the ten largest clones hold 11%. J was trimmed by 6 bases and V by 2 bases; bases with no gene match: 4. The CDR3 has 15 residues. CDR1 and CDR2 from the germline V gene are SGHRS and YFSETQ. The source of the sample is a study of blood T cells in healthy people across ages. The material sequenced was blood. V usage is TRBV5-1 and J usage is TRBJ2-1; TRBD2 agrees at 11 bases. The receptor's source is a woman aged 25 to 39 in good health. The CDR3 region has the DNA TGCGCCAGCAGCTTTAGCGGGAGGGCGGGCAATGAGCAGTTCTTC. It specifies CASSFSGRAGNEQFF.